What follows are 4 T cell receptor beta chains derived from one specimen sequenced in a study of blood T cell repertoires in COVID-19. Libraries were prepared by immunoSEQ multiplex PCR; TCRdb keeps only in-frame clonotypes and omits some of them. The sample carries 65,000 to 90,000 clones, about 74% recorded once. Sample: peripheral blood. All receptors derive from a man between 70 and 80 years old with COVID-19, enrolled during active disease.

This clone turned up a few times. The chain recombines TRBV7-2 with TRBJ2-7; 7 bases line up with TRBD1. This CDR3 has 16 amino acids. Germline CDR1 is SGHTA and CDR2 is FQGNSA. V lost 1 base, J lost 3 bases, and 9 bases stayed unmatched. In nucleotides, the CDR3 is TGTGCCAGCAGCTTAGGGCCCCGGGACAGCTACTACGAGCAGTACTTC. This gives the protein CASSLGPRDSYYEQYF.

The CDR3 DNA sequence: TGTGCCAGCAGCCCTACAGGGATAGGGGAAAGTTGGACTGAAGCTTTCTTT. Translation gives CASSPTGIGESWTEAFF. The chain uses TRBV7-8 and TRBJ1-1; possibly TRBD1 for D (6 bases). Germline CDR1 SGHVS, CDR2 FQNEAQ. CDR3 length equals 17 residues. The germline V and J ends were trimmed by 5 bases and 5 bases, with 24 bases remaining between them.

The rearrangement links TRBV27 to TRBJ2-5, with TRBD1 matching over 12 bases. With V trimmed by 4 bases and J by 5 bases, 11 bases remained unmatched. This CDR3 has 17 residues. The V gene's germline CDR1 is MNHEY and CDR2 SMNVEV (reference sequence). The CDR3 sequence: CASSSSRDRGPQETQYF. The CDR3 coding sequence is TGTGCCAGCAGTTCCTCCCGGGACAGGGGGCCTCAGGAGACCCAGTACTTC.

CDR3 sequence: CASSYGSGVNYGYTF. DNA for the CDR3: TGTGCCAGCAGTTACGGGTCAGGGGTGAACTATGGCTACACCTTC. This chain connects TRBV6-6 to TRBJ1-2, with D perhaps matching TRBD1 (6 bases). The V end was cut by 2 bases, the J end by 2 bases, with 12 bases between. The CDR3 sequence is 15 residues long. Germline values: CDR1 MNHNY, CDR2 SVGAGI (reference sequence).